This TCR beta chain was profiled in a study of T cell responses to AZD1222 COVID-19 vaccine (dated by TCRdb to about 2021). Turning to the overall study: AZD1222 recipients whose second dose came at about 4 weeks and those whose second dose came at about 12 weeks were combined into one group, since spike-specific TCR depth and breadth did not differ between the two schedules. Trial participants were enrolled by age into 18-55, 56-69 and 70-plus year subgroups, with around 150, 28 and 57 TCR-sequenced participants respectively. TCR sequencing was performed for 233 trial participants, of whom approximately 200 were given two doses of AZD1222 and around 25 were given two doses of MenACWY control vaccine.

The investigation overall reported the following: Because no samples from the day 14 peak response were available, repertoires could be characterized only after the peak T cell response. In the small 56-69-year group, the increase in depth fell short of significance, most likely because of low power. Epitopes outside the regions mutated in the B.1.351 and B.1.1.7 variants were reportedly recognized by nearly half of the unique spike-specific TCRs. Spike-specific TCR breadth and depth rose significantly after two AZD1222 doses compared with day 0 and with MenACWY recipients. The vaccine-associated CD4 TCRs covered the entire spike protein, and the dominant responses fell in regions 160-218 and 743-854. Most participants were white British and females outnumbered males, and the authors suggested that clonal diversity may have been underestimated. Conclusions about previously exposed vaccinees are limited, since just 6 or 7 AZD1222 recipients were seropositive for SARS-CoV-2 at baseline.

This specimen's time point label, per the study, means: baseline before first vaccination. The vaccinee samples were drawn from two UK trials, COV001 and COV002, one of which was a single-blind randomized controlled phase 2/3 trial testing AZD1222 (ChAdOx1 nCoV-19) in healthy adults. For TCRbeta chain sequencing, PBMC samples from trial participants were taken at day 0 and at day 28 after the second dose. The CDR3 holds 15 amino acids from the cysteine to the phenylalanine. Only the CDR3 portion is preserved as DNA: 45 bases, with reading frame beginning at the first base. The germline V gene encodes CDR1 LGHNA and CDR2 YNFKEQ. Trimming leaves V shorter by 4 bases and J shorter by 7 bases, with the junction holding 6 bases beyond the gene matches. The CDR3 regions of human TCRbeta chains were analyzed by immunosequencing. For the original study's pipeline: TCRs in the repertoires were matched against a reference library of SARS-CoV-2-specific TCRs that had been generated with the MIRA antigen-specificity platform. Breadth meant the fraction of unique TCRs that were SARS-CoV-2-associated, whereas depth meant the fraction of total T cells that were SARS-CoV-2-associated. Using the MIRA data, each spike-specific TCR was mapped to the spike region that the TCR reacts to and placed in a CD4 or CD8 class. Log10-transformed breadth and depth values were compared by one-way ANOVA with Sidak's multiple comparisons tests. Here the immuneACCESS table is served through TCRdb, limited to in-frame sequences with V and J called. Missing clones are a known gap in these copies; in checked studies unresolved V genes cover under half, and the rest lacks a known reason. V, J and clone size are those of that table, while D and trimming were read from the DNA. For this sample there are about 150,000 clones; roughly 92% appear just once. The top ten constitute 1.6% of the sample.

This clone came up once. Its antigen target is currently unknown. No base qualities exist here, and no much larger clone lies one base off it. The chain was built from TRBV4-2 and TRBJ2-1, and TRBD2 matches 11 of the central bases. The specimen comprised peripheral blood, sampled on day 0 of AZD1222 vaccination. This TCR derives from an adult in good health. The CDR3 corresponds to CASSLAGGRMNEQFF. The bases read TGTGCCAGCAGCCTAGCGGGAGGGCGGATGAATGAGCAGTTCTTC.